The next 16 T cell receptor beta chains were all read from a single sample in a study of blood T cell repertoires in COVID-19. Sequencing was performed with immunoSEQ multiplex PCR; in TCRdb, only in-frame clones are kept and a portion is missing. The sample records some 150,000 clones, about 88% being singletons. Sequencing was done on a sample of peripheral blood. Receptor source: a woman between 65 and 79 years old with acute or convalescent COVID-19.

The chain employs TRBV3-1 (or the pseudogene TRBV3-2) and TRBJ1-2; a weak D match, TRBD1 (6 bases). Germline CDR1 is LGHDT and CDR2 is YNNKEL (reference sequence). CDR3 size: 13 residues. The ends were cut back, 4 bases at V and 1 base at J, with 7 bases in the middle. CDR3 region: CASSPGVNYGYTF. The CDR3 nucleotides are TGTGCCAGCAGCCCAGGGGTTAACTATGGCTACACCTTC.

The V and J genes are TRBV7-9 and TRBJ1-6; TRBD1 might be the D (6 bases). From germline, CDR1 is SEHNR and CDR2 FQNEAQ (reference sequence). V was shortened by 1 base and J by 8 bases, with 6 bases between the two germline ends. The CDR3 has 13 amino acids. The CDR3 bases are TGTGCCAGCAGCTTAGAGGGGGATTCACCCCTCCACTTT. This sequence encodes CASSLEGDSPLHF.

The chain recombines TRBV19 with TRBJ1-3; D not resolved. Germline loops: CDR1 LNHDA, CDR2 SQIVND (reference sequence). CDR3 length equals 15 residues. The germline V and J ends were trimmed by 1 base and 0 bases, with 7 bases remaining between them. The CDR3 region is CASSIARFSGNTIYF. The CDR3 region has the DNA TGTGCCAGTAGTATAGCCCGGTTCTCTGGAAACACCATATATTTT.

V gene TRBV2 combines with J gene TRBJ1-5; D not certain. Trimming left V 4 bases short and J 4 bases short, with 5 bases between. Germline V gene data show CDR1 as SNHLY and CDR2 as FYNNEI. The length of the CDR3 is 12 residues. This CDR3 is CASSVRNQPQHF. The DNA for the CDR3 is TGTGCCAGCAGTGTACGGAATCAGCCCCAGCATTTT. Filled out from reference TRBV2 and TRBJ1-5, the complete variable domain reads EPEVTQTPSHQVTQMGQEVILRCVPISNHLYFYWYRQILGQKVEFLVSFYNNEISEKSEIFDDQFSVERPDGSNFTLKIRSTKLEDSAMYFCASSVRNQPQHFGDGTRLSIL.

The chain couples TRBV7-9 to TRBJ1-2, with TRBD1 identical over 10 bases. Germline V lookup: CDR1 SEHNR, CDR2 FQNEAQ (reference sequence). CDR3 size: 16 residues. The junction had 7 bases not matched to a gene; V was cut back by 0 bases and J by 6 bases. The CDR3 is CASSLAGTGEIDGYTF. CDR3 bases: TGTGCCAGCAGCTTAGCAGGGACAGGGGAGATCGATGGCTACACCTTC.

V usage is TRBV28 and J usage is TRBJ1-2; D ambiguous. Trimming removed 7 bases from V and 5 bases from J, with 8 bases in between. This CDR3 comprises 11 residues. The germline CDR1 and CDR2 sequences are MDHEN and SYDVKM. CDR3 bases: TGTGCCAGCACCCCGGGATATGGCTACACCTTC. Its protein product is CASTPGYGYTF.

CDR3 in amino acids: CASSGTKSSYEQYF. For the CDR3, the DNA is TGTGCCAGCAGCGGGACTAAAAGCTCCTACGAGCAGTACTTC. The chain links TRBV11-2 to TRBJ2-7; 7 bases are a match to TRBD2. Germline CDR1 reads SGHAT; CDR2 reads FQNNGV. CDR3 length equals 14 residues. V lost 5 bases to trimming and J lost 0 bases; unmatched junction nucleotides: 4.

The V and J genes are TRBV6-2 or TRBV6-3 and TRBJ2-5; D may be TRBD2 (5 bases). Trimming pared 6 bases from V and 5 bases from J, leaving 10 bases between. CDR3 length equals 12 residues. In germline, CDR1 is MNHEY, CDR2 SVGEGT. CDR3 DNA: TGTGCCAGCAGCCTGCGGAGGGAGACCCAGTACTTC. The encoded protein is CASSLRRETQYF.

The rearrangement joins TRBV19 to TRBJ2-3, with TRBD1 identical over 7 bases. CDR1 is LNHDA, CDR2 SQIVND, per germline (reference sequence). The CDR3 has 15 amino acids. Losses at the gene ends were 6 bases for V and 4 bases for J; bases not matched to a gene: 10. CDR3 in amino acids: CASRGGGSVPDTQYF. In DNA, the CDR3 is TGTGCCAGTAGAGGGGGCGGTAGCGTTCCAGATACGCAGTATTTT.

This rearrangement joins TRBV24-1 to TRBJ2-3; TRBD2 might be the D (6 bases). Germline lookup yields CDR1 KGHDR and CDR2 SFDVKD. V was cut by 2 bases and J by 1 base, with 12 bases left in between. The CDR3 sequence is 16 residues long. This chain's CDR3 is CATSDSPGGGTDTQYF. The CDR3, as DNA: TGTGCCACCAGTGATTCCCCCGGGGGAGGCACAGATACGCAGTATTTT.

The rearrangement links TRBV7-9 to TRBJ1-2, with a possible D match to TRBD1 (6 bases). In germline, CDR1 is SEHNR, CDR2 FQNEAQ (reference sequence). The V end lost 3 bases, the J end lost 5 bases, and 10 bases lay between the germline ends. The CDR3 spans 13 residues. This chain's CDR3 is CASSLVGGYGYTF. For the CDR3, the DNA is TGTGCCAGCAGCTTGGTAGGGGGATATGGCTACACCTTC.

The V and J genes are TRBV6-6 and TRBJ2-7; TRBD1 matches 10 bases. Per germline, CDR1 MNHNY and CDR2 SVGAGI (reference sequence). J was trimmed by 2 bases and V by 5 bases; bases with no gene match: 12. CDR3 length equals 17 residues. CDR3 region: CASSPDSGQGDPYEQYV. The CDR3 bases are TGTGCCAGCAGTCCCGACAGTGGACAGGGGGACCCCTACGAGCAGTACGTC.

The chain carries TRBV7-8 and TRBJ2-5, with D possibly matching TRBD2 (5 bases). The CDR3 sequence is 13 residues long. Trimming removed 3 bases from V and 7 bases from J, with 12 bases in between. CDR1 and CDR2 (germline): SGHVS, FQNEAQ. The CDR3, as DNA: TGTGCCAGCAGCTTTGCGGAGGAAGGGACCCAGTACTTC. As protein: CASSFAEEGTQYF. Looking up the rest from reference TRBV7-8 and TRBJ2-5 gives the full variable domain: GAGVSQSPRYKVAKRGQDVALRCDPISGHVSLFWYQQALGQGPEFLTYFQNEAQLDKSGLPSDRFFAERPEGSVSTLKIQRTQQEDSAVYLCASSFAEEGTQYFGPGTRLLVL.

This clone was seen once. The V and J genes are TRBV7-9 and TRBJ1-2, with TRBD1 identical over 9 bases. CDR1 and CDR2 (germline): SEHNR, FQNEAQ (reference sequence). This CDR3 has 17 residues. Losses at the gene ends were 1 base for V and 5 bases for J; bases not matched to a gene: 11. CDR3 DNA: TGTGCCAGCAGCTTAGTGGGACAGGGAAGAAGGGGTTATGGCTACACCTTC. Amino acids: CASSLVGQGRRGYGYTF.

The chain combines TRBV5-4 with TRBJ2-3; 11 bases are a match to TRBD1. The germline CDR1 and CDR2 sequences are SGHNT and YYREEE (reference sequence). The J segment lost 5 bases and the V segment lost 3 bases, leaving 2 bases of the junction unmatched. This CDR3 is 14 amino acids long. The CDR3 bases are TGTGCCAGCAGCTCTGGGACAGGGGGAGATACGCAGTATTTT. It specifies CASSSGTGGDTQYF.

The rearrangement uses TRBV5-1 and TRBJ1-4; the match to TRBD1 covers 9 bases. This CDR3 comprises 16 residues. Per the germline V gene, CDR1 is SGHRS and CDR2 is YFSETQ. J lost 8 bases, V lost 0 bases, and 8 bases had no gene match. DNA for the CDR3: TGCGCCAGCAGCTTGGGTCAGGGACAGGGTCGGGAAAAACTGTTTTTT. Translated, it gives CASSLGQGQGREKLFF.